What follows are 3 T cell receptor beta chains derived from one specimen sequenced in a study of blood T cell repertoires in COVID-19 (dated by TCRdb to the early 2020s). The library was obtained by the immunoSEQ multiplex PCR assay. Not all clones reach the TCRdb copy of this immuneACCESS table, which keeps in-frame sequences only. Checked studies attribute under half of the gap to unresolved V genes and leave the rest unexplained. The sample profile shows about 110,000 clones; about two thirds of them were found once. The ten largest clones capture about 1.8% of the sample. Material for sequencing was peripheral blood. The source of these receptors is a woman aged 40 to 50 with acute or convalescent COVID-19.

V is TRBV25-1 and J is TRBJ1-1, with 7 positions matching TRBD1. Unmatched junction bases numbered 9, after V lost 6 bases and J lost 2 bases. The CDR3 is 15 residues long. Germline loops: CDR1 MGHDK, CDR2 SYGVNS. This CDR3 reads CASSRFPGGNTEAFF. The CDR3 nucleotides read TGTGCCAGCAGCCGTTTTCCAGGGGGAAACACTGAAGCTTTCTTT. Looking up the rest from reference TRBV25-1 and TRBJ1-1 gives the full variable domain: EADIYQTPRYLVIGTGKKITLECSQTMGHDKMYWYQQDPGMELHLIHYSYGVNSTEKGDLSSESTVSRIRTEHFPLTLESARPSHTSQYLCASSRFPGGNTEAFFGQGTRLTVV.

This clone was picked up one time. V usage is TRBV7-2 and J usage is TRBJ2-1; TRBD1 aligns across 9 bases. The CDR3 sequence is 16 residues long. The trim removed 5 bases at V and 5 bases at J, leaving 10 bases unmatched. CDR1 and CDR2 from the germline V gene are SGHTA and FQGNSA. The CDR3 DNA sequence: TGTGCCAGCAGCGTCAGTACGGACAGGGGCAACAATGAGCAGTTCTTC. Its translation is CASSVSTDRGNNEQFF.

This chain joins TRBV2 and TRBJ2-2, with D perhaps TRBD1 (6 bases). The CDR3 spans 15 residues. Trimming shortened V by 4 bases and J by 3 bases, and 12 bases separated the two germline ends. Germline V gene sequence: CDR1 SNHLY, CDR2 FYNNEI. CDR3 residues: CASSAQAGDTGELFF. CDR3 bases: TGTGCCAGCAGTGCCCAGGCAGGGGACACCGGGGAGCTGTTTTTT.